The 3 T cell receptor beta chains in this list originate from one sample, sequenced in a study of response to subunit inactivated influenza vaccine. TCRdb processed the RT-PCR reads anew with MiXCR; each CDR3 protein has one entry. The sample has 430,000 or so distinct CDR3 sequences, roughly 9.8% seen once; the top ten hold 10% to 15%. Sequences were derived from PBMCs from blood, sampled 45 days after vaccination. The receptors originated from a man aged 50 to 60 who received an inactivated influenza vaccine.

The chain links TRBV13 to TRBJ2-7; D possibly corresponds to TRBD1 (5 bases). The CDR3 has 14 residues. From germline, CDR1 is PRHDT and CDR2 FYEKMQ (reference sequence). Trimming left V 4 bases short and J 6 bases short, with 16 bases between. In DNA, the CDR3 is TGTGCCAGCAGCTCCGGGCCAGGGTGCTCCGAGCAGTACTTC. Translated, it gives CASSSGPGCSEQYF.

V usage is TRBV27 and J usage is TRBJ1-1; maybe TRBD1 (6 bases). This CDR3 has 13 amino acids. V was cut by 8 bases and J by 7 bases, with 17 bases left in between. CDR1 MNHEY and CDR2 SMNVEV come from the germline V gene (reference sequence). The CDR3 nucleotides are TGTGCCAGCTACCCGTGGGGGGCGGGTGAAGCTTTCTTT. It encodes CASYPWGAGEAFF.

This clonotype was counted between two and nine times. The chain carries TRBV7-8 and TRBJ2-1; possibly TRBD1 or TRBD2 for D (6 bases each). This CDR3 is 18 amino acids long. CDR1 SGHVS and CDR2 FQNEAQ come from the germline V gene. V was shortened by 4 bases and J by 4 bases, with 23 bases between the two germline ends. The CDR3 reads CASSYIGRRGENYNEQFF. In nucleotides, the CDR3 is TGTGCCAGCAGCTACATCGGACGGAGGGGGGAAAATTACAATGAGCAGTTCTTC.